The clone carrying this TCR beta chain was seen more than once but under ten times. Its specificity is not known. The data stem from a study of response to subunit inactivated influenza vaccine. TCRdb reprocessed the RT-PCR reads via MiXCR and lists one record per CDR3 protein. The data show approximately 700,000 distinct CDR3 sequences, around a sixth seen once. Findings and limits, study-wide: The authors offered the suggestion that each seasonal influenza vaccination recruits few new T cells.

This material consisted of PBMCs from blood, taken about 12 days after vaccination. This TCR came from a man between 50 and 59 years old who received an inactivated influenza vaccine.

The DNA of the CDR3 is TGTGCCAGCAGTTTATGGGCATCAGGGAGCACCGGGGAGCTGTTTTTT. It codes for CASSLWASGSTGELFF. The rearrangement uses TRBV28 and TRBJ2-2, with D tentatively TRBD1 or TRBD2 (5 bases each). The germline V gene encodes CDR1 MDHEN and CDR2 SYDVKM. The CDR3 is 16 amino acids. V lost 0 bases and J lost 4, with 12 bases in between. Drawing the rest from reference TRBV28 and TRBJ2-2, the complete variable domain is DVKVTQSSRYLVKRTGEKVFLECVQDMDHENMFWYRQDPGLGLRLIYFSYDVKMKEKGDIPEGYSVSREKKERFSLILESASTNQTSMYLCASSLWASGSTGELFFGEGSRLTVL.